The rows below give T cell receptor beta chains drawn from one sample of a study of T cell responses to AZD1222 COVID-19 vaccine. Measured with immunoSEQ multiplex PCR; TCRdb has only the in-frame clones, and not every one. This table has 100,000 or so clones, 87% appearing once. This specimen consisted of peripheral blood, obtained on day 0 of AZD1222 vaccination. All receptors derive from an adult in good health. Each CDR3 is given with its conserved first and last residue. The order of the fields is D gene, clone size, J gene, V gene, CDR3 DNA, CDR3 protein. The D gene is left open where the match is weak. Rows give clone size only sometimes, using once, few, many, or a class for an expanded clone.

NA | few | TRBJ2-7 | TRBV7-2 | TGTGCCAGCAGCAGCGATACGGGACCAAACTCCTACGAGCAGTACTTC | CASSSDTGPNSYEQYF
NA | NA | TRBJ2-1 | TRBV7-9 | TGTGCCAGCAGCTTAGCGGGGGGCGGGGATGAGCAGTTCTTC | CASSLAGGGDEQFF
NA | NA | TRBJ1-1 | TRBV11-2 | TGTGCCAGCAGAAAGCAGGGGAGCACTGAAGCTTTCTTT | CASRKQGSTEAFF
TRBD2 | NA | TRBJ2-7 | TRBV27 | TGTGCCAGCAGTCCAAAGAGCTTTAGCGGGAGATCTTCCCACGAGCAGTACTTC | CASSPKSFSGRSSHEQYF
NA | few | TRBJ2-3 | TRBV7-9 | TGTGCCAGCAGCCTGACAGGCTCAGATACGCAGTATTTT | CASSLTGSDTQYF
NA | NA | TRBJ2-1 | TRBV10-2 | TGCGCCAGCAGTGAGTCGGGGATAATCCGGGCTGAGCAGTTCTTC | CASSESGIIRAEQFF
TRBD1 | NA | TRBJ1-2 | TRBV29-1 | TGCAGCGTTGAAGATCCGGACAGGGGATATGGCTACACCTTC | CSVEDPDRGYGYTF
NA | NA | TRBJ1-1 | TRBV5-6 | TGTGCCAGCAGCGACGGGGAGGTGGGAGCTTTCTTT | CASSDGEVGAFF
NA | NA | TRBJ2-7 | TRBV9 | TGTGCCAGCAGCACCTTTGAAGCTCCGACCTACGAGCAGTACTTC | CASSTFEAPTYEQYF
NA | NA | TRBJ2-7 | TRBV6-5 | TGTGCCAGCACTCAGAACTACGAGCAGTACTTC | CASTQNYEQYF
NA | NA | TRBJ1-4 | TRBV7-9 | TGTGCCAGCAGCCCCCGGGGAGCAGCAACTAATGAAAAACTGTTTTTT | CASSPRGAATNEKLFF
TRBD1 | NA | TRBJ2-7 | TRBV4-2 | TGTGCCAGCAGCCAAGAAGTAGTCAGGGGGCGCACCTACGAGCAGTACTTC | CASSQEVVRGRTYEQYF
NA | few | TRBJ1-6 | TRBV7-6 | TGTGCCAGCAGCTTACTCCGGGAGCGGTCACCCCTCCACTTT | CASSLLRERSPLHF
NA | NA | TRBJ1-2 | TRBV10-1 | TGCGCCAGCAGTGCGGAGGAGGACTATGGCTACACCTTC | CASSAEEDYGYTF
NA | many | TRBJ1-6 | TRBV7-8 | TGTGCCAGCAGCTTATTTAAGAGGGCCCTCCACTTT | CASSLFKRALHF
NA | NA | TRBJ2-1 | TRBV7-6 | TGTGCCAGCACTTGGGACGAGTACAATGAGCAGTTCTTC | CASTWDEYNEQFF
NA | NA | TRBJ2-1 | TRBV7-9 | TGTGCCAGCAGCCTTCCGCGGAGGTTGGGCAATGAGCAGTTCTTC | CASSLPRRLGNEQFF
NA | NA | TRBJ1-1 | TRBV30 | TGTGCCTGGAGTCTCAGGCGACCGAACACTGAAGCTTTCTTT | CAWSLRRPNTEAFF
NA | NA | TRBJ1-2 | TRBV7-9 | TGTGCCAGCAGCTTAGTTTCCTATGGCTACACCTTC | CASSLVSYGYTF
TRBD1 | NA | TRBJ2-6 | TRBV9 | TGTGCCAGCAGCGTAGGACAGGGCATACTCGGAACTGGGGCCAACGTCCTGACTTTC | CASSVGQGILGTGANVLTF
NA | NA | TRBJ1-6 | TRBV9 | TGTGCCAGCAAAGGGGGAACCTATAATTCACCCCTCCACTTT | CASKGGTYNSPLHF
TRBD1 | NA | TRBJ1-2 | TRBV7-3 | TGTGCCAGCAGCGCAGGGACAGAAGGGAGTAGCTACACCTTC | CASSAGTEGSSYTF
NA | few | TRBJ1-6 | TRBV5-1 | TGCGCCAGCCAGCAGGTCGGGGGAGGGGGTTCACCCCTCCACTTT | CASQQVGGGGSPLHF
NA | NA | TRBJ1-6 | TRBV5-5 | TGTGCCAGCAGCTTGGGCAGGGGCGGGTCACCCCTCCACTTT | CASSLGRGGSPLHF
NA | few | TRBJ1-2 | TRBV5-5 | TGTGCCTGCAGCCCCACCGGACAGCTCTATGGCTACACCTTC | CACSPTGQLYGYTF
NA | NA | TRBJ2-7 | TRBV7-9 | TGTGCCAGCAGCGCTCAAAATGCCTACGAGCAGTACTTC | CASSAQNAYEQYF
TRBD1 | NA | TRBJ2-5 | TRBV6-2/TRBV6-3 | TGTGCCAGCAGTGGCAGGGGGAGCGAGACCCAGTACTTC | CASSGRGSETQYF
NA | few | TRBJ1-2 | TRBV19 | TGTGCCAGTAGTCCGGGGCCCTATACCTACTATGGCTACACCTTC | CASSPGPYTYYGYTF
NA | once | TRBJ1-2 | TRBV5-1 | TGCGCCAGCAGCTTGGACAGGGTGGAAGATGGCTACACCTTC | CASSLDRVEDGYTF
NA | few | TRBJ2-1 | TRBV19 | TGTGCCAGTAGTCAACCCGGACCACCCCCGAATGAGCAGTTCTTC | CASSQPGPPPNEQFF
TRBD1 | NA | TRBJ2-7 | TRBV7-8 | TGTGCCAGCAGTTTGAGGACAGGCACCTACGAGCAGTACTTC | CASSLRTGTYEQYF
NA | NA | TRBJ2-1 | TRBV4-3 | TGCGCCAGCACCACCGAACTCACTTCCCAGTATGAGCAGTTCTTC | CASTTELTSQYEQFF
NA | few | TRBJ2-7 | TRBV7-9 | TGTGCCAGCAGCTTATCTGATCCCTACGAGCAGTACTTC | CASSLSDPYEQYF
NA | NA | TRBJ2-1 | TRBV5-1 | TGCGCCAGCAGCTTGGGGGGAGGCTCCTACAATGAGCAGTTCTTC | CASSLGGGSYNEQFF
NA | few | TRBJ2-1 | TRBV3-1/TRBV3-2 | TGTGCCAGCAGCCGGACCCATGGGGGCTACAATGAGCAGTTCTTC | CASSRTHGGYNEQFF
TRBD1 | NA | TRBJ1-3 | TRBV4-2 | TGTGCCAGCAGCCAAGAGAGGGCTCGGACAGGGAGTCTGGACACCATATATTTT | CASSQERARTGSLDTIYF
NA | NA | TRBJ2-7 | TRBV6-5 | TGTGCCAGCAGTTACCGGGGCGCCTCCTACGAGCAGTACTTC | CASSYRGASYEQYF
TRBD1 | NA | TRBJ2-5 | TRBV27 | TGTGCCAGCAAGGCAGGGGGCTTTGGGGAGACCCAGTACTTC | CASKAGGFGETQYF
NA | NA | TRBJ1-6 | TRBV2 | TGTGCCAGCAGTGCGGAGGATAGCTCACCCCTCCACTTT | CASSAEDSSPLHF
TRBD1 | NA | TRBJ1-2 | TRBV5-1 | TGCGCCAGCAGCCCCACCGGGACAGGGAGAGGCTACACCTTC | CASSPTGTGRGYTF
NA | NA | TRBJ2-3 | TRBV5-1 | TGCGCCAGCAGCCCCCGAACCACGGGAACGAATACGCAGTATTTT | CASSPRTTGTNTQYF
NA | NA | TRBJ1-2 | TRBV3-1/TRBV3-2 | TGTGCCAGCAGCCAACGCGACAGGAGCGGCTACACCTTC | CASSQRDRSGYTF
NA | NA | TRBJ1-2 | TRBV2 | TGTGCCAGCAGTCCGGATAACTATGGCTACACCTTC | CASSPDNYGYTF
NA | NA | TRBJ1-1 | TRBV11-1 | TGTGCCAGCAGCCTCCATGCAAGGGGCACTGAAGCTTTCTTT | CASSLHARGTEAFF
NA | NA | TRBJ1-3 | TRBV12-3/TRBV12-4 | TGTGCCAGCGGCTCGGGCACCATATATTTT | CASGSGTIYF
NA | NA | TRBJ2-5 | TRBV27 | TGTGCCAGCAGTTCTTCCTTGACAGCCACCGTTCAAGAGACCCAGTACTTC | CASSSSLTATVQETQYF